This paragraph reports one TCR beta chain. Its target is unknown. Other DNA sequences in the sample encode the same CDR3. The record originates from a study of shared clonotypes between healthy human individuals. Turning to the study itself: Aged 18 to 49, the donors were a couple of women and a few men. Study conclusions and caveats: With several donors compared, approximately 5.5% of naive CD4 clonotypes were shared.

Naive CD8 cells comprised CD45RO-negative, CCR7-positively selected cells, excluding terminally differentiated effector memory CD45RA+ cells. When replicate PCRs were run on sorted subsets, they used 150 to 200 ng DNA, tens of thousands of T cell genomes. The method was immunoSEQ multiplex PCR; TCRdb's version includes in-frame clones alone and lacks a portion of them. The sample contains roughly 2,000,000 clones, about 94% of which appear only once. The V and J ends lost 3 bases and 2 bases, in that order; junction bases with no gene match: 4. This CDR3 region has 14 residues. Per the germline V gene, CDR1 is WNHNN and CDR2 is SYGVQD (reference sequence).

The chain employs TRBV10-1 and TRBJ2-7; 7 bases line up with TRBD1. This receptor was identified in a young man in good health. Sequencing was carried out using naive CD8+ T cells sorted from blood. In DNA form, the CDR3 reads TGCGCCAGCAGTGACCCCGGGACAGCCTACGAGCAGTACTTC. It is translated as CASSDPGTAYEQYF.